This T cell receptor beta chain was documented in a study of Ad26.COV2.S vaccination and SARS-CoV-2 variants. Repertoires were generated with immunoSEQ multiplex PCR, while TCRdb's copy carries only in-frame clones and drops some. Among hundreds of thousands of clones listed, around 92% were seen once. Treatment reported: around 19 received Ad26.COV2.S at low or high dose, single or two shots; about 5 received placebo; per-sample allocation not given. Specimen acquisition occurred on day 63 following the initial vaccine or placebo injection. Germline V lookup: CDR1 GTSNPN, CDR2 SVGIG (reference sequence). The CDR3 covers 13 residues. J gave up 8 bases and V 6 bases, and 7 bases lay outside the gene matches.

V is TRBV30 and J is TRBJ1-4; 9 bases map to TRBD1. This TCR was recovered from a person aged 18-60 years who received the Ad26.COV2.S COVID-19 vaccine or a placebo. The sequencing here drew on peripheral blood, taken in a trial of Ad26.COV2.S vaccine versus placebo. CDR3 in amino acids: CACTGGGGEKLFF. As DNA, the CDR3 is TGTGCCTGCACAGGGGGCGGGGGAGAAAAACTGTTTTTT.